Described below is a single T cell receptor (beta chain) sequence and its context. What it binds is not known. A junction end diverges from the germline sequence, so it may reflect a read error. As for the donors, each was a healthy bone marrow donor. The sample is drawn from a study of cytomegalovirus exposure and HLA in healthy donors. Overall study results and limits: A later analysis linked a missense DCLRE1C variant to TCR beta V- and J-gene trimming. Later on, an analysis tied 15,000 to 20,000 TCR beta sequences to HLA alleles at 0.05 false discovery rate. Listed as cytomegalovirus-associated were around 160 TCR beta chains.

Primers: 60 Vbeta forward and 13 Jbeta reverse. The protocol was immunoSEQ multiplex PCR, while the TCRdb copy is restricted to in-frame clones and leaves out a portion. Counted here are 180,000 or so clones, about 82% occurring once; the ten biggest clones make up roughly 0.69%. The source material was PBMCs. This TCR derives from a woman under 30 in good health and CMV-seronegative.

This CDR3 reads CSSSFSRSDTEAFF. CDR3 DNA: TGTTCCAGCAGCTTTAGCCGGAGTGATACTGAAGCTTTCTTT. The J gene is TRBJ1-1, the V gene TRBV7-9, with no clear D. The CDR3 is made up of 14 amino acids. In germline, CDR1 is SEHNR, CDR2 FQNEAQ (reference sequence).